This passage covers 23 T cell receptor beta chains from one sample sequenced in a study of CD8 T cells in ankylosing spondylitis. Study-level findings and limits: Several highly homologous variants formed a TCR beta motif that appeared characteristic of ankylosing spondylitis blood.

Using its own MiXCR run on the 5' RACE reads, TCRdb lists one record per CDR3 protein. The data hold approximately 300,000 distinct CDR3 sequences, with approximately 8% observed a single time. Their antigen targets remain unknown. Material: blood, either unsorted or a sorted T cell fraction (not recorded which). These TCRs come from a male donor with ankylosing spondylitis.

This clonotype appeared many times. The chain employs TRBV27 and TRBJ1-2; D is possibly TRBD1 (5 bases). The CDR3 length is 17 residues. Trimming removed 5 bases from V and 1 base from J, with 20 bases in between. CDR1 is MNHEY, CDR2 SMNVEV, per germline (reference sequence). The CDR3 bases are TGTGCCAGCAGTCCCCGCGGAGGGGCATCCTTTAACTATGGCTACACCTTC. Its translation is CASSPRGGASFNYGYTF.

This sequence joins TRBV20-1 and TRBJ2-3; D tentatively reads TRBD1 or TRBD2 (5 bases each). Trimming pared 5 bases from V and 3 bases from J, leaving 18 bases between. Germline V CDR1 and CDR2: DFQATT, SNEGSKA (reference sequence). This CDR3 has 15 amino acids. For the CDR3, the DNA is TGCAGTGCTGGGATGGGGGAGATAGGTACAGATACGCAGTATTTT. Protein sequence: CSAGMGEIGTDTQYF.

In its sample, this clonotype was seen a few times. CDR3 in amino acids: CASNGQGRIDSPLHF. CDR3 sequence (DNA): TGTGCCAGCAATGGCCAGGGGCGTATAGATTCACCCCTCCACTTT. This chain links TRBV28 with TRBJ1-6; tentatively, D is TRBD1 (6 bases). CDR1 MDHEN and CDR2 SYDVKM come from the germline V gene. The CDR3 has 15 amino acids. With 7 bases removed from V and 8 bases from J, the gap between germline ends came to 18 bases. Full variable domain (remainder filled in from reference TRBV28 and TRBJ1-6): DVKVTQSSRYLVKRTGEKVFLECVQDMDHENMFWYRQDPGLGLRLIYFSYDVKMKEKGDIPEGYSVSREKKERFSLILESASTNQTSMYLCASNGQGRIDSPLHFGNGTRLTVT.

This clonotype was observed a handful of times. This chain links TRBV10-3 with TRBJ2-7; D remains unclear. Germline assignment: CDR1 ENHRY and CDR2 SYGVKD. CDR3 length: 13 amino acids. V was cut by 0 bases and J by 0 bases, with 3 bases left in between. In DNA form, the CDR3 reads TGTGCCATCAGTGAGTCGAACTCCTACGAGCAGTACTTC. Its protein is CAISESNSYEQYF.

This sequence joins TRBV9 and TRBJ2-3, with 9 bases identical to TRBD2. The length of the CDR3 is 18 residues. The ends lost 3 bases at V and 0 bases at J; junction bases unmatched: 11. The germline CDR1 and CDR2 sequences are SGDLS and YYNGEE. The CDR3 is CASSAGTSNKFSTDTQYF. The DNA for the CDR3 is TGTGCCAGCAGCGCCGGGACTAGCAACAAGTTTAGCACAGATACGCAGTATTTT.

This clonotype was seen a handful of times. The CDR3 loop is CSVQTSGSGKTQYF. In DNA form, the CDR3 reads TGCAGCGTACAAACTAGCGGGAGCGGCAAGACCCAGTACTTC. The chain employs TRBV29-1 and TRBJ2-5, with TRBD2 identical over 11 bases. V lost 6 bases to trimming and J lost 6 bases; unmatched junction nucleotides: 9. CDR1 SQVTM and CDR2 ANQGSEA come from the germline V gene. The length of the CDR3 is 14 residues.

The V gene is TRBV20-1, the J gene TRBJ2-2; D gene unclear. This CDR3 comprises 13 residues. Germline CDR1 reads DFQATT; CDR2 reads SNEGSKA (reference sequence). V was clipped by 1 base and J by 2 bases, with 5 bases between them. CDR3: CSARGKNTGELFF. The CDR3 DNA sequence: TGCAGTGCTAGAGGGAAAAACACCGGGGAGCTGTTTTTT.

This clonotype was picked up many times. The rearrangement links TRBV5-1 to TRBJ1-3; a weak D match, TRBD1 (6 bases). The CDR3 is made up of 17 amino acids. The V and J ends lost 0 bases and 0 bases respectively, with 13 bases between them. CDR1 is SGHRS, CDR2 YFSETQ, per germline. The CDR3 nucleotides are TGCGCCAGCAGCTTGGACGGACAGCCAGACTCTGGAAACACCATATATTTT. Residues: CASSLDGQPDSGNTIYF.

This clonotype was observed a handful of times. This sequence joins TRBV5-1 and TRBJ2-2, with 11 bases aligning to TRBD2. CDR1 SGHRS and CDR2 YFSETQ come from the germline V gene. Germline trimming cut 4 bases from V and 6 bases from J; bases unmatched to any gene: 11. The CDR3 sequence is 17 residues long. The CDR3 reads CASSPGLAEVGAGELFF. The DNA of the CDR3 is TGCGCCAGCAGCCCGGGACTAGCGGAAGTTGGGGCCGGGGAGCTGTTTTTT.

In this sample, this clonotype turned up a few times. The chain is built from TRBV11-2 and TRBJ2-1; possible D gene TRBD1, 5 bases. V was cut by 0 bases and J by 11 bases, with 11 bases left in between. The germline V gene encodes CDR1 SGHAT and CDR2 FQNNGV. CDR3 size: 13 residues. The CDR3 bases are TGTGCCAGCAGCTTAGATCTTAGGGGTAAGCAGTTCTTC. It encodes CASSLDLRGKQFF. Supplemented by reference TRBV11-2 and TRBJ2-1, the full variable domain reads EAGVAQSPRYKIIEKRQSVAFWCNPISGHATLYWYQQILGQGPKLLIQFQNNGVVDDSQLPKDRFSAERLKGVDSTLKIQPAKLEDSAVYLCASSLDLRGKQFFGPGTRLTVL.

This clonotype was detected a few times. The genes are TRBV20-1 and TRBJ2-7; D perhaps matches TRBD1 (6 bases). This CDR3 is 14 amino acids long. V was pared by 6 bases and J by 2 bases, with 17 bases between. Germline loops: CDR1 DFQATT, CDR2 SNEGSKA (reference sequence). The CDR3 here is CSAPPQGYPYEQYF. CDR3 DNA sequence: TGCAGTGCGCCGCCACAGGGTTACCCCTACGAGCAGTACTTC.

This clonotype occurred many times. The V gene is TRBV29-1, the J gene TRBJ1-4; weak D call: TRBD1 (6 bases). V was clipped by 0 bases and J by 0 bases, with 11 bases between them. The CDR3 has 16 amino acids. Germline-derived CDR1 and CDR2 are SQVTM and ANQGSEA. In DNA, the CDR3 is TGCAGCGTTGAAGACCCCACAGGGCCAACTAATGAAAAACTGTTTTTT. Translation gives CSVEDPTGPTNEKLFF.

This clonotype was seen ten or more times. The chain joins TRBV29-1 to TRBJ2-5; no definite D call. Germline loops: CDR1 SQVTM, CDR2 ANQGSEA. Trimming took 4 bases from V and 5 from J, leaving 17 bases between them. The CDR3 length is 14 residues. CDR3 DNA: TGCAGCGTTGCCCGCTCTGGTGCCAGGGAGACCCAGTACTTC. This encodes CSVARSGARETQYF.

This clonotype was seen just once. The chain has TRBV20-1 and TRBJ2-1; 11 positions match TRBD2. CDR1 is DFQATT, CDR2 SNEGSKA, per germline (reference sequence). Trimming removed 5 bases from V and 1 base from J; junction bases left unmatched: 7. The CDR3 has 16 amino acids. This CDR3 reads CSAQVASGRSYNEQFF. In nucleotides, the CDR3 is TGCAGTGCTCAGGTGGCTAGCGGGAGGTCCTACAATGAGCAGTTCTTC.

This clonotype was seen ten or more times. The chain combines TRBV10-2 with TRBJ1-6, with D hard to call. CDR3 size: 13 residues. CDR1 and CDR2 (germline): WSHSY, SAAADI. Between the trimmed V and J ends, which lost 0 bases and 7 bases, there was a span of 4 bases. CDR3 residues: CASSESENSPLHF. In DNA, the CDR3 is TGCGCCAGCAGTGAGTCGGAGAATTCACCCCTCCACTTT.

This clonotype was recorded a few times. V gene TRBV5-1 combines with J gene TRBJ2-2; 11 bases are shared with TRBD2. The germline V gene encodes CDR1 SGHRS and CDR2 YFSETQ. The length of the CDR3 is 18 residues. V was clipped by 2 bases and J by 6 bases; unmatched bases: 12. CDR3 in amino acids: CASSLGTSGPSASGELFF. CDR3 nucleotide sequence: TGCGCCAGCAGCTTAGGGACTAGCGGCCCTTCGGCATCCGGGGAGCTGTTTTTT.

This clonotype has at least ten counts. CDR3 sequence (DNA): TGTGCCAGCAGCTATACAGGGAACACTGAAGCTTTCTTT. Translating gives CASSYTGNTEAFF. The chain combines TRBV7-9 with TRBJ1-1, with a tentative D call TRBD1 (5 bases). Trimming cost V 4 bases and J 1 base, with 7 bases left between them. The CDR3 covers 13 residues. CDR1 is SEHNR, CDR2 FQNEAQ, per germline (reference sequence).

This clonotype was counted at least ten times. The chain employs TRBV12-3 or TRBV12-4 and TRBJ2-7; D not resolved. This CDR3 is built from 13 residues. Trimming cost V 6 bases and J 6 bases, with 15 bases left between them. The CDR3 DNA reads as TGTGCCAGCAGGCCGGGCCATGGTAGCGAGCAGTACTTC. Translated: CASRPGHGSEQYF.

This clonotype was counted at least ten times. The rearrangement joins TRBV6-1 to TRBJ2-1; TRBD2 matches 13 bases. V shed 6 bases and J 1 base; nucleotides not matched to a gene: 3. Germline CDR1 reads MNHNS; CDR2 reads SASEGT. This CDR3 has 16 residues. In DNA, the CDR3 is TGTGCCAGCAGAAGGACTAGCGGGAGTTCCTACAATGAGCAGTTCTTC. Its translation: CASRRTSGSSYNEQFF.

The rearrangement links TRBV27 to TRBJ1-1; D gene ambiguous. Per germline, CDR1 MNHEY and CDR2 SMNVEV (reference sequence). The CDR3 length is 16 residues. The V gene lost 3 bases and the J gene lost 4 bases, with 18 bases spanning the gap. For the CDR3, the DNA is TGTGCCAGCAGTTTGGAACCGAGGGCACCCACCACTGAAGCTTTCTTT. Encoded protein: CASSLEPRAPTTEAFF.

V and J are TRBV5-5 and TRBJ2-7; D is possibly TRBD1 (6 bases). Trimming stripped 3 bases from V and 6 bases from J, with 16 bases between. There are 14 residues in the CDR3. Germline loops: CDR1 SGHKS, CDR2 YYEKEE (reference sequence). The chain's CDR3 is CASSYRDIRSEQYF. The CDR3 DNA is TGTGCCAGCAGCTACCGGGACATACGGTCCGAGCAGTACTTC.

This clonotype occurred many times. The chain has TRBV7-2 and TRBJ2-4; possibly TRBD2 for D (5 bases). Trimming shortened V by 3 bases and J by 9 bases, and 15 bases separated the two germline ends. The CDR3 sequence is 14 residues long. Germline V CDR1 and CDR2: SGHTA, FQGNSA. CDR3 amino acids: CASSFGGRSFIQYF. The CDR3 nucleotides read TGTGCCAGCAGCTTTGGTGGGAGATCTTTCATTCAGTACTTC.

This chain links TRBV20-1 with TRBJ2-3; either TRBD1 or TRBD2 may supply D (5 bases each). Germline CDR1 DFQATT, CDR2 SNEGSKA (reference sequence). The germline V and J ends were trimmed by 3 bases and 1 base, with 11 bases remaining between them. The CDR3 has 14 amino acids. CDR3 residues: CSASVRGGTDTQYF. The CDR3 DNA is TGCAGTGCTAGTGTTAGGGGAGGCACAGATACGCAGTATTTT.